This T cell receptor (beta chain) was recovered during a study of T cell changes during pregnancy in multiple sclerosis. TCRdb's table, derived via immunoSEQ multiplex PCR, lists solely in-frame clones and lacks some. The top ten hold over 6.5% of the sample, which has 30,000 to 45,000 clones, roughly 90% seen once. CDR3 length: 10 residues. Germline CDR1 and CDR2: SNHLY and FYNNEI. V gave up 5 bases and J gave up 3 bases, with 2 bases separating them. This sequence originates from a female donor with multiple sclerosis, enrolled in a pregnancy study. This sequence joins TRBV2 and TRBJ2-7; D gene uncertain. Sequences were derived from CD8+ T cells from peripheral blood mononuclear cells, sampled before pregnancy. As DNA, the CDR3 is TGTGCCAGCAGTCGCTACGAGCAGTACTTC. Translation: CASSRYEQYF.